Here is one TCR beta chain with its context. The sample belongs to a study of blood T cell repertoires in COVID-19. Membership in each cohort depended on participant-reported clinical history. Germline V gene data show CDR1 as LGHNA and CDR2 as YSLEER. The CDR3 is 11 residues long. Trimming took 3 bases from V and 8 from J, leaving 4 bases between them. Clones were read by immunoSEQ multiplex PCR, and TCRdb kept only the in-frame ones, dropping some. The sample has approximately 390,000 clones, about 87% seen once. This clonotype was obtained from a woman aged 45-59 years who had recovered from COVID-19. This chain links TRBV4-3 with TRBJ2-2; D ambiguous. Sequencing was carried out using PBMCs or T cells enriched from blood (not recorded which). The CDR3 bases are TGCGCCAGCAGCCATGCGGGGGAGCTGTTTTTT. It codes for CASSHAGELFF.